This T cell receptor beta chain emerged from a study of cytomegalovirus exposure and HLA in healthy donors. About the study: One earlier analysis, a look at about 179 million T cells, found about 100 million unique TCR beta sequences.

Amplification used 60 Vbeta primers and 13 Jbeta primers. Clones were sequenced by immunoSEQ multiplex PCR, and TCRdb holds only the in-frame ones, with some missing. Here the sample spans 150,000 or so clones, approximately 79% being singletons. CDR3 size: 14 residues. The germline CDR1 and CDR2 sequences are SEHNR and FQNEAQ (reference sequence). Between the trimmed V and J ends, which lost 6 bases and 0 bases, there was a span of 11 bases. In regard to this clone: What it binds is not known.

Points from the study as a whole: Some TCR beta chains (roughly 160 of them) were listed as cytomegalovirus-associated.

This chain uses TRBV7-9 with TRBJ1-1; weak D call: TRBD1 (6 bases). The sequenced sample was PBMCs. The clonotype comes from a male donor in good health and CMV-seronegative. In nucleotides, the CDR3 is TGTGCCAGCAGTGGGGACACCATGAACACTGAAGCTTTCTTT. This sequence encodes CASSGDTMNTEAFF.